The T cell receptor beta chain described here comes from a study of blood T cells in healthy people across ages. V trimming: 5 bases; J trimming: 2 bases; junction bases outside the gene matches: 5. Germline V gene data show CDR1 as SGHAT and CDR2 as FQNNGV. CDR3 length equals 14 residues. A second PCR, run for roughly 7 to 12 cycles, used a sample-barcoded 5' primer plus a J-beta primer mix. TCRdb reprocessed the 5' RACE reads via MiXCR and lists one record per CDR3 protein. The profile shows about 580,000 distinct CDR3 sequences, roughly 43% of them singletons. For this clonotype: Its antigen is not known.

Regarding the study as a whole: No one knew whether donors had CMV, which possibly confounded expanded clonotype changes.

This clonotype originated in a man at least 80 years old in good health. The chain has TRBV11-2 and TRBJ2-7; 8 bases line up with TRBD1. Sequencing was performed on blood. The CDR3 coding sequence is TGTGCCAGCAGCACGGGACAGGCCACCTACGAGCAGTACTTC. This sequence encodes CASSTGQATYEQYF. Variable domain in full (rest from reference TRBV11-2 and TRBJ2-7): EAGVAQSPRYKIIEKRQSVAFWCNPISGHATLYWYQQILGQGPKLLIQFQNNGVVDDSQLPKDRFSAERLKGVDSTLKIQPAKLEDSAVYLCASSTGQATYEQYFGPGTRLTVT.